This TCR beta chain was identified in a study of T cell responses to AZD1222 COVID-19 vaccine. Study in general: Whether given at about 4 or about 12 weeks, second doses were pooled.

About this clone itself: The antigen remains undetermined.

The assay was immunoSEQ multiplex PCR, and TCRdb's table has in-frame clones only and misses some. The table includes more than 140,000 clones, roughly 90% detected once. The germline V gene encodes CDR1 SGHVS and CDR2 FQNEAQ. With 2 bases clipped from V and 9 bases from J, the junction kept 12 bases outside the gene matches. The CDR3 spans 18 residues. Study outcomes and limitations: Two AZD1222 doses significantly raised spike-specific TCR breadth and depth over controls. Along spike, vaccine-associated CD4 TCRs were found throughout, with dominance at 160-218 and 743-854. Donors were chiefly white British, with a greater number of females, and clonal diversity was perhaps underestimated.

Sequences were derived from peripheral blood, sampled on day 0 of AZD1222 vaccination. The chain couples TRBV7-8 to TRBJ1-6, with 11 bases matching TRBD1. The origin of this receptor is an adult in good health. The DNA for the CDR3 is TGTGCCAGCAGCTTATATAGGTATGGAGGACAGGGGGCTTCACCCCTCCACTTT. It translates to CASSLYRYGGQGASPLHF.